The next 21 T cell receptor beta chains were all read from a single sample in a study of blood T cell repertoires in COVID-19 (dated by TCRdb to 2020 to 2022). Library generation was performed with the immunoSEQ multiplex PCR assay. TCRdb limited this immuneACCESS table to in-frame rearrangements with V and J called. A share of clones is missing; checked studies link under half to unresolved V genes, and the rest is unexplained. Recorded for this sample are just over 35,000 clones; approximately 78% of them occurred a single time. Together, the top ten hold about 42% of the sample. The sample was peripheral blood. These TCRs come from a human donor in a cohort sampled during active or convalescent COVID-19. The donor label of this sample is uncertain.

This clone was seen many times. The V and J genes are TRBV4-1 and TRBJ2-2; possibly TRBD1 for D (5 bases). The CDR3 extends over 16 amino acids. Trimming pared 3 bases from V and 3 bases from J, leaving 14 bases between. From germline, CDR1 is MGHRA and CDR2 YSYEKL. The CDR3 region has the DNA TGCGCCAGCAGCCACACCTCGGACACGTACACCGGGGAGCTGTTTTTT. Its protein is CASSHTSDTYTGELFF.

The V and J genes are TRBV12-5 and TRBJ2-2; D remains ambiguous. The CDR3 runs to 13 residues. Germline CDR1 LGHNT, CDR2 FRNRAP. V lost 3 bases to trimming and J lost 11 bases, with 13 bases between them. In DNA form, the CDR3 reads TGTGCTAGTGGTTTAGACCAGAGAGGAGAGCTGTTTTTT. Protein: CASGLDQRGELFF. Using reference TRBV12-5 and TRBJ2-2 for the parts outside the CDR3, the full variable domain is DARVTQTPRHKVTEMGQEVTMRCQPILGHNTVFWYRQTMMQGLELLAYFRNRAPLDDSGMPKDRFSAEMPDATLATLKIQPSEPRDSAVYFCASGLDQRGELFFGEGSRLTVL.

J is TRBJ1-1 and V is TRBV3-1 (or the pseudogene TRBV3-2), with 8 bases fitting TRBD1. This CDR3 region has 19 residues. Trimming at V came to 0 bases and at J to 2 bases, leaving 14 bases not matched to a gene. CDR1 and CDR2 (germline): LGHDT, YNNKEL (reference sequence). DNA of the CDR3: TGTGCCAGCAGCCAAGATCTTGGCGGGACAGGAGTTTTTAACACTGAAGCTTTCTTT. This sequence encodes CASSQDLGGTGVFNTEAFF.

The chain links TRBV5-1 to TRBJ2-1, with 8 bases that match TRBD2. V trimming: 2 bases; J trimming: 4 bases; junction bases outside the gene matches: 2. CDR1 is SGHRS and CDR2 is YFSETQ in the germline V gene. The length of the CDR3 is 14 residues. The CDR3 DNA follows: TGCGCCAGCAGCTTACAGCGGGGGTACAATGAGCAGTTCTTC. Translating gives CASSLQRGYNEQFF. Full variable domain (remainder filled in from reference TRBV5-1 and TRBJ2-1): KAGVTQTPRYLIKTRGQQVTLSCSPISGHRSVSWYQQTPGQGLQFLFEYFSETQRNKGNFPGRFSGRQFSNSRSEMNVSTLELGDSALYLCASSLQRGYNEQFFGPGTRLTVL.

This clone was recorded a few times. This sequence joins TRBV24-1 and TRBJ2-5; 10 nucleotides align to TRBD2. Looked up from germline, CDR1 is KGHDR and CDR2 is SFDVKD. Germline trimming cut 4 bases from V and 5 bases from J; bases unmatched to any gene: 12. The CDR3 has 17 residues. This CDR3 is CATSDPGLAGVRETQYF. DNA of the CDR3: TGTGCCACCAGTGACCCCGGGCTAGCGGGAGTGAGGGAGACCCAGTACTTC.

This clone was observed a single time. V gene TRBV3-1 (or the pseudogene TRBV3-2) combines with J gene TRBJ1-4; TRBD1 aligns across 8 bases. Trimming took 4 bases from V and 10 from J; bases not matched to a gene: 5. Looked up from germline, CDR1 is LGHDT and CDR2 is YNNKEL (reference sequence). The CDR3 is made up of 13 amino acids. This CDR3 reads CASSPTGERKLFF. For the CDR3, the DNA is TGTGCCAGCAGCCCGACAGGGGAAAGAAAACTGTTTTTT.

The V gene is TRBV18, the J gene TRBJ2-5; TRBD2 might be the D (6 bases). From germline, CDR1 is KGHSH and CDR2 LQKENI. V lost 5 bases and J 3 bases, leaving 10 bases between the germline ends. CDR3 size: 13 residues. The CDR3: CASSFGLKETQYF. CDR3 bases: TGTGCCAGCTCATTTGGACTAAAAGAGACCCAGTACTTC.

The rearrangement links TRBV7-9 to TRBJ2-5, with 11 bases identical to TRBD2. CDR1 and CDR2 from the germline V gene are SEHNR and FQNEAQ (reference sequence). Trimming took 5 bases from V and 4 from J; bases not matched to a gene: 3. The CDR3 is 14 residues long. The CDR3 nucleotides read TGTGCCAGCAGCGCCGGACTAGCGGGAGAGACCCAGTACTTC. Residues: CASSAGLAGETQYF.

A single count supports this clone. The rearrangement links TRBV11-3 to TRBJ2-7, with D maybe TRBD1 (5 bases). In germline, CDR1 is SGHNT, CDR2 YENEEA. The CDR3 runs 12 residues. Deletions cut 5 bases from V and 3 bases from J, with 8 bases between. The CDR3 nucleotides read TGTGCCAGCAGCCGTAGGGGCTACGAGCAGTACTTC. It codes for CASSRRGYEQYF. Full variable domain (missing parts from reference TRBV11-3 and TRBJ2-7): EAGVVQSPRYKIIEKKQPVAFWCNPISGHNTLYWYLQNLGQGPELLIRYENEEAVDDSQLPKDRFSAERLKGVDSTLKIQPAELGDSAVYLCASSRRGYEQYFGPGTRLTVT.

CDR3 region: CASRLTGQETQYF. The CDR3 DNA follows: TGTGCCAGCAGACTTACAGGGCAAGAGACCCAGTACTTC. The chain links TRBV13 to TRBJ2-5; tentative D call: TRBD1 (6 bases). The CDR3 length is 13 residues. Trimming stripped 6 bases from V and 2 bases from J, with 10 bases between. CDR1 and CDR2 (germline): PRHDT, FYEKMQ (reference sequence).

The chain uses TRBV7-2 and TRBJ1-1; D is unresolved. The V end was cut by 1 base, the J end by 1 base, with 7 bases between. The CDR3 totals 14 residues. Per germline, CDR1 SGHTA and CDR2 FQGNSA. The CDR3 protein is CASSLDSRNTEAFF. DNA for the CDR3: TGTGCCAGCAGCTTAGATAGCCGGAACACTGAAGCTTTCTTT.

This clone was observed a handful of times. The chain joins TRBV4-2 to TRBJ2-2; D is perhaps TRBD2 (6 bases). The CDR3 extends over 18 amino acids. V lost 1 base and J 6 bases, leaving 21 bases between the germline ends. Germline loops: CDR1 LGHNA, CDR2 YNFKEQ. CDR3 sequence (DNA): TGTGCCAGCAGCCAAGCACGGCGGGGTAGCCGCTTGGCCGGGGAGCTGTTTTTT. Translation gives CASSQARRGSRLAGELFF.

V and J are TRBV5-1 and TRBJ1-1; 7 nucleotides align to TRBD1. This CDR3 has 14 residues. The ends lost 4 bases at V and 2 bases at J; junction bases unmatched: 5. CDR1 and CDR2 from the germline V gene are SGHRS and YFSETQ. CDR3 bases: TGCGCCAGCAGCCCCGGGACAGCCAACACTGAAGCTTTCTTT. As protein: CASSPGTANTEAFF.

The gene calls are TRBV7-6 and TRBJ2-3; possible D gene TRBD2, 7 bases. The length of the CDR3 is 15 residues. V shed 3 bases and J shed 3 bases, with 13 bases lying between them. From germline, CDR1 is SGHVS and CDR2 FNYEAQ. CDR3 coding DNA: TGTGCCAGCAGCTTGGGAGGGGGTCCAACAGATACGCAGTATTTT. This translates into CASSLGGGPTDTQYF.

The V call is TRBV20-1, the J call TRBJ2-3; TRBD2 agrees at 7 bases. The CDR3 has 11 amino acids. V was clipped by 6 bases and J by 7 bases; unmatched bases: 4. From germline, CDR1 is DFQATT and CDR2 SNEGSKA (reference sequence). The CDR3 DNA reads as TGCAGTGCGGGAGGGCCTAATACGCAGTATTTT. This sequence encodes CSAGGPNTQYF.

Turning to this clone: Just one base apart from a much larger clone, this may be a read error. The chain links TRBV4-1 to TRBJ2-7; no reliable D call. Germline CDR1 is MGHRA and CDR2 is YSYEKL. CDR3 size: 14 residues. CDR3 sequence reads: CTSSQESASYEQYF. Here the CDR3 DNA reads TGCACCAGCAGCCAAGAAAGCGCCTCCTACGAGCAGTACTTC.

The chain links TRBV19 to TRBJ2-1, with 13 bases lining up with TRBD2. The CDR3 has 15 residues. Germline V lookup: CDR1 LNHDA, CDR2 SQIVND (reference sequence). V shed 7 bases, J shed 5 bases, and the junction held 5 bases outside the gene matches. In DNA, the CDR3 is TGTGCCAGTACCCAGGGGACTAGCGGGAACAATGAGCAGTTCTTC. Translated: CASTQGTSGNNEQFF.

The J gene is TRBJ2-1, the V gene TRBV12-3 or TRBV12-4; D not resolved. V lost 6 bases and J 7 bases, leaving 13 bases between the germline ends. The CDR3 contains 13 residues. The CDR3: CASSTFTGNEQFF. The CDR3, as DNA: TGTGCCAGCAGCACCTTCACCGGGAATGAGCAGTTCTTC.

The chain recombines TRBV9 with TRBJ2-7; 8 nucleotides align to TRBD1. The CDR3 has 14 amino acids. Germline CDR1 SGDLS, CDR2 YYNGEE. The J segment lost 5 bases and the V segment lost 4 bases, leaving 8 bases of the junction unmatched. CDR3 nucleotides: TGTGCCAGCAGCCCTGGACAGGGCAGGCACGAGCAGTACTTC. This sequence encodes CASSPGQGRHEQYF. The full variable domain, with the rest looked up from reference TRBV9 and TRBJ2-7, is DSGVTQTPKHLITATGQRVTLRCSPRSGDLSVYWYQQSLDQGLQFLIQYYNGEERAKGNILERFSAQQFPDLHSELNLSSLELGDSALYFCASSPGQGRHEQYFGPGTRLTVT.

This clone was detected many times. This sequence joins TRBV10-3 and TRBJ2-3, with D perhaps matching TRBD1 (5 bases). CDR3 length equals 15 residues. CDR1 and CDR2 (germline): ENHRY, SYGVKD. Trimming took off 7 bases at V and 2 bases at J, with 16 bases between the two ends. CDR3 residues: CAITRQGHPTDTQYF. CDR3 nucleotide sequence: TGTGCCATCACCCGCCAGGGCCACCCCACAGATACGCAGTATTTT.

The CDR3 nucleotides are TGTGCCAGCGCGGCGTCTGGAAACACCATATATTTT. Translation: CASAASGNTIYF. V usage is TRBV25-1 and J usage is TRBJ1-3; the D is unclear. The CDR3 length is 12 residues. The germline V and J ends were trimmed by 8 bases and 1 base, with 6 bases remaining between them. Germline CDR1 is MGHDK and CDR2 is SYGVNS.